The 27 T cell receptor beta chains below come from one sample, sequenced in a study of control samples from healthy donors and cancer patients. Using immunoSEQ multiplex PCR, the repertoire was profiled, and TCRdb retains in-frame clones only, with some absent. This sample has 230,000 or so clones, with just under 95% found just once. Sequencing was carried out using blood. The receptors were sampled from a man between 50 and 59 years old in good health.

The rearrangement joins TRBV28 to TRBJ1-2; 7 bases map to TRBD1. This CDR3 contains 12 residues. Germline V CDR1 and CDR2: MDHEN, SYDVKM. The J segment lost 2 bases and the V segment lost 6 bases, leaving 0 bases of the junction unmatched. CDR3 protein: CASRDRNYGYTF. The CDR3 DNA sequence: TGTGCCAGCAGGGACAGGAACTATGGCTACACCTTC.

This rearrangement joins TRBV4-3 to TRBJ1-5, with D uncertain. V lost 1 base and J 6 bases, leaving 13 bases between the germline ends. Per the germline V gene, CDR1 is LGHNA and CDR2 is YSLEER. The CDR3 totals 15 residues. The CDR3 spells CASSQVMGNVQPQHF. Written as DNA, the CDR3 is TGCGCCAGCAGCCAAGTGATGGGGAATGTTCAGCCCCAGCATTTT.

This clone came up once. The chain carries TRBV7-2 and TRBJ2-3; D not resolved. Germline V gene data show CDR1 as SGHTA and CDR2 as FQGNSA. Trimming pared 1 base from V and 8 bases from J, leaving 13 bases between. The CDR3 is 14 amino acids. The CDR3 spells CASSLDGFTGTQYF. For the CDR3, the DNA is TGTGCCAGCAGCTTAGATGGATTCACGGGTACGCAGTATTTT.

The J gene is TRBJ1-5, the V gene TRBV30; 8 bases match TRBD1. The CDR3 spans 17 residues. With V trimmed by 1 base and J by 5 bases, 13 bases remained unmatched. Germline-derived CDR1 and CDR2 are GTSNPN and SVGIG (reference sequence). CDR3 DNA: TGTGCCTGGAGTGAAGGGACAGGCGCGCCTATTTATCAGCCCCAGCATTTT. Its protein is CAWSEGTGAPIYQPQHF.

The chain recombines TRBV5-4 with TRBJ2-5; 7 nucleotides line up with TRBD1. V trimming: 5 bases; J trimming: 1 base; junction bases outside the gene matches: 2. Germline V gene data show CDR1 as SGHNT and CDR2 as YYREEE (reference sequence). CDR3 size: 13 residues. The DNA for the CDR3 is TGTGCCAGCAGGTGGGACAGCCAAGAGACCCAGTACTTC. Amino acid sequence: CASRWDSQETQYF.

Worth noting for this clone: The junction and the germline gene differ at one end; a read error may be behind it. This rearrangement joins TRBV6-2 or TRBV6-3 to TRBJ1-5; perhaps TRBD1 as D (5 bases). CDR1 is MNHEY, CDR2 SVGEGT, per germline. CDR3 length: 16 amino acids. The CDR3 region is CVSSNLRDRRHQPQHF. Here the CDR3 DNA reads TGTGTCAGCAGCAACCTCAGGGACCGTAGGCATCAGCCCCAGCATTTT.

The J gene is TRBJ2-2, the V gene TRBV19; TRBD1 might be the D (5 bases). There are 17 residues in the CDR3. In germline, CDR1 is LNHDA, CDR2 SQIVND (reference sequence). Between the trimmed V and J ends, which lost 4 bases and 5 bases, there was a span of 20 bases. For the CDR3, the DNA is TGTGCCAGTAGTACAGCCCTTAGGGGAAAAGGGACCGGGGAGCTGTTTTTT. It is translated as CASSTALRGKGTGELFF.

CDR3: CASSPPEVAAFF. The DNA of the CDR3 is TGTGCCAGCTCACCACCGGAAGTCGCGGCTTTCTTT. This rearrangement joins TRBV18 to TRBJ1-1; D gene unclear. The CDR3 covers 12 residues. The germline V gene has CDR1 KGHSH and CDR2 LQKENI. With 0 bases removed from V and 11 bases from J, the gap between germline ends came to 10 bases. Full variable domain (missing parts from reference TRBV18 and TRBJ1-1): NAGVMQNPRHLVRRRGQEARLRCSPMKGHSHVYWYRQLPEEGLKFMVYLQKENIIDESGMPKERFSAEFPKEGPSILRIQQVVRGDSAAYFCASSPPEVAAFFGQGTRLTVV.

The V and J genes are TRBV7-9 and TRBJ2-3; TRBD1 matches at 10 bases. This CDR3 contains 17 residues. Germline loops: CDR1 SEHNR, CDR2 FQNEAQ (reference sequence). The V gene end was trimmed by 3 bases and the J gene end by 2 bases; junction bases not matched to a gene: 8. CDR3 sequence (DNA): TGTGCCAGCAGCTTGGAGGGACAGGGGCCCTACACAGATACGCAGTATTTT. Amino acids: CASSLEGQGPYTDTQYF.

For the CDR3, the DNA is TGCGCCAGCACCTCCGGGACTACCCCCGGGGAGCTGTTTTTT. The encoded protein is CASTSGTTPGELFF. V gene TRBV5-1 combines with J gene TRBJ2-2, with 7 nucleotides matching TRBD2. The CDR3 extends over 14 amino acids. Germline V gene lookup returns CDR1 SGHRS and CDR2 YFSETQ. The ends lost 6 bases at V and 6 bases at J; junction bases unmatched: 8.

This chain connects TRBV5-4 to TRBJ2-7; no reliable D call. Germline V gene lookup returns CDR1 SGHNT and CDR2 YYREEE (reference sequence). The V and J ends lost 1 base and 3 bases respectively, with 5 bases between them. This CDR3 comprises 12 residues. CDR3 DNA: TGTGCCAGCAGCTTGCCCGGCTACGAGCAGTACGTC. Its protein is CASSLPGYEQYV.

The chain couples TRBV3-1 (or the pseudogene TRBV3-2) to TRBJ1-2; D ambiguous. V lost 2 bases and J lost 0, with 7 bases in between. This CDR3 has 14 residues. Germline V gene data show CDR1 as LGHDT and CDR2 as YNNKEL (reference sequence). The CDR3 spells CASSQTNANYGYTF. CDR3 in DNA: TGTGCCAGCAGCCAAACAAATGCTAACTATGGCTACACCTTC.

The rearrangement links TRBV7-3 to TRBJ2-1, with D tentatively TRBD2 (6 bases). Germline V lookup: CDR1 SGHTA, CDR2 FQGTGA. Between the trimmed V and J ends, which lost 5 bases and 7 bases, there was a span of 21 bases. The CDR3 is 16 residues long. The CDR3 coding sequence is TGTGCCAGCAGCACTGCCCCGGGACTGGCTGGGAATGAGCAGTTCTTC. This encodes CASSTAPGLAGNEQFF.

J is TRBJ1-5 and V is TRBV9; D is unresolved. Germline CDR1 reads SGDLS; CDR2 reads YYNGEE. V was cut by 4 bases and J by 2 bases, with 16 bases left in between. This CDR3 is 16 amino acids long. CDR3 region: CASSQGILLGNQPQHF. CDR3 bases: TGTGCCAGCAGCCAAGGTATCTTGCTTGGCAATCAGCCCCAGCATTTT.

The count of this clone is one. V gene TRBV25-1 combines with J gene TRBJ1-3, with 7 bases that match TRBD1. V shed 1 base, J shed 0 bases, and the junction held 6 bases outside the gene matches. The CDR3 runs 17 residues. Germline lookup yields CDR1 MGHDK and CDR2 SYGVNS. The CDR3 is CASSESDRLGSGNTIYF. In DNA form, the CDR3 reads TGTGCCAGCAGTGAATCGGACAGGTTAGGCTCTGGAAACACCATATATTTT.

The CDR3 coding sequence is TGTGCCAGCAGCGCCGGGCGGGCTCCCTATGGCTACACCTTC. The encoded protein is CASSAGRAPYGYTF. V gene TRBV9 combines with J gene TRBJ1-2; D is unresolved. Per germline, CDR1 SGDLS and CDR2 YYNGEE. Trimming removed 3 bases from V and 4 bases from J, with 13 bases in between. The CDR3 consists of 14 residues.

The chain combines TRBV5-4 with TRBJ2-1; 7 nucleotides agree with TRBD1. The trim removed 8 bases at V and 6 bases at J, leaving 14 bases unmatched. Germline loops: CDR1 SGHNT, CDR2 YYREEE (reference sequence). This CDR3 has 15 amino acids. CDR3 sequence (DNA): TGTGCCAGTTCCTCCAGGGGGTTAAGAGTCAATGAGCAGTTCTTC. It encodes CASSSRGLRVNEQFF.

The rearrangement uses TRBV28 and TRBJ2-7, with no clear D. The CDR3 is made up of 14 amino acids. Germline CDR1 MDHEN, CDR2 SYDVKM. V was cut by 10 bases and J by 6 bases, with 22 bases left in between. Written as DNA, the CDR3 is TGTGCCACCATGAAGAGGTTCCCCTACCCCGAGCAGTACGTC. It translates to CATMKRFPYPEQYV.

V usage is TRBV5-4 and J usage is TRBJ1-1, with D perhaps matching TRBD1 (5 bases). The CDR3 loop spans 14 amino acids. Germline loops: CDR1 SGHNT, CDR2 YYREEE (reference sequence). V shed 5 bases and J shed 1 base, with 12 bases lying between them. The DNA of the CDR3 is TGTGCCAGCAGGGAGGGGTTTGGGAACACTGAAGCTTTCTTT. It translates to CASREGFGNTEAFF.

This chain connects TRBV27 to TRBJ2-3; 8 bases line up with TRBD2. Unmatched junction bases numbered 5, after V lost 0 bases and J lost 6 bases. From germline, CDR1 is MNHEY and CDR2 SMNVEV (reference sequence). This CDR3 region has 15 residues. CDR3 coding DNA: TGTGCCAGCAGTTTATCCGGGCGGGGGGCGGATACGCAGTATTTT. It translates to CASSLSGRGADTQYF.

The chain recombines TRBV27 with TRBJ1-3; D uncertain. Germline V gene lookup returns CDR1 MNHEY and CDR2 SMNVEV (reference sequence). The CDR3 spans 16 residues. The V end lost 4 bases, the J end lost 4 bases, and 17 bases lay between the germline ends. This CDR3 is CASSSTWQAAGNTIYF. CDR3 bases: TGTGCCAGCAGTTCGACGTGGCAGGCAGCCGGAAACACCATATATTTT.

The CDR3 DNA reads TGTGCCAGCAGCTTAGCGGGGGGACTGTACAATGAGCAGTTCTTC. Protein sequence: CASSLAGGLYNEQFF. The genes are TRBV7-6 and TRBJ2-1, with D perhaps matching TRBD2 (6 bases). The CDR3 is made up of 15 amino acids. The V gene lost 0 bases and the J gene lost 4 bases, with 10 bases spanning the gap. Germline-derived CDR1 and CDR2 are SGHVS and FNYEAQ.

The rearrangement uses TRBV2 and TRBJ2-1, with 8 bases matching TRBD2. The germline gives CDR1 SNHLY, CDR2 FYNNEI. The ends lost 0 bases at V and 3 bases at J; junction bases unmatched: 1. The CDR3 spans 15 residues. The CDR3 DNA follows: TGTGCCAGCAGTGAAGCTAGCGGGGACTACAATGAGCAGTTCTTC. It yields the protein CASSEASGDYNEQFF.

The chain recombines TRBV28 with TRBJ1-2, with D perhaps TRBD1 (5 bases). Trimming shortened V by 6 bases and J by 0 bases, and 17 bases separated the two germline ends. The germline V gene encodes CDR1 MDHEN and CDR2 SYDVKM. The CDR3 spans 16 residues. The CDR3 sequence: CASSPGLGRANYGYTF. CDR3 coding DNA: TGTGCCAGCAGCCCAGGGTTAGGGCGGGCTAACTATGGCTACACCTTC.

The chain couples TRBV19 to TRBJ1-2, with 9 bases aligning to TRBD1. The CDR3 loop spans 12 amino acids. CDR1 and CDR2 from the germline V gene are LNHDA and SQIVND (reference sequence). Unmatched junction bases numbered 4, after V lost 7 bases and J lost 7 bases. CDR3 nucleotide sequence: TGTGCCAGTATGGGGACAGGGACTGGCTACACCTTC. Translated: CASMGTGTGYTF.

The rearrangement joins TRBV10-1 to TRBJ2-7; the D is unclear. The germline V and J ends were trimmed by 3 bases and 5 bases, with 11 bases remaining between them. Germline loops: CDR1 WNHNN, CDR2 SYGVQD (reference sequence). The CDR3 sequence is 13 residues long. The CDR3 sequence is CASSDMIGDEQYV. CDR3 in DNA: TGCGCCAGCAGTGATATGATAGGCGACGAGCAGTACGTC.

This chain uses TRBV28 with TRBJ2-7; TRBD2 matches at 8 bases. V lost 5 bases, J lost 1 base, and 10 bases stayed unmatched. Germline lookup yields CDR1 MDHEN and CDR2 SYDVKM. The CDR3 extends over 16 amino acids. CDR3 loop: CASSLFGGVTSYEQYF. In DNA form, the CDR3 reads TGTGCCAGCAGTCTTTTCGGGGGGGTCACGTCCTACGAGCAGTACTTC.